A single sample gave rise to the 9 T cell receptor beta chains below, sequenced in a study of T cells in Graves' hyperthyroidism and ophthalmopathy (dated by TCRdb to the late 2010s). The method behind the library was multiplex PCR. The listed sequencing device is Illumina HiSeq 2000. The TCR beta CDR3 regions were amplified from RNA transcripts. The first round of RT-PCR for the TCR CDR3 was performed with the HTBI primer set and the Qiagen OneStep RT-PCR kit. TCRdb took the public reads, trimmed them with fastp at Q25, ran MiXCR for clone calling and kept in-frame beta chains. Records with the same CDR3 protein are collapsed into one entry carrying the most frequent genes and DNA. In this sample the table shows fewer than 650,000 distinct CDR3 sequences, roughly 15% of which occur a single time. Clones ranked in the top ten supply about 15% of the sample. The sequenced sample consisted of blood. Receptor source: a middle-aged woman with Graves' hyperthyroidism.

The rearrangement links TRBV10-3 to TRBJ1-1; 7 positions match TRBD1. The V and J ends lost 5 bases and 2 bases, in that order; junction bases with no gene match: 5. The V gene's germline CDR1 is ENHRY and CDR2 SYGVKD. The CDR3 runs to 14 residues. CDR3 DNA sequence: TGTGCCATCAGTCCGGGACAGAGAAACACTGAAGCTTTCTTT. Amino acids: CAISPGQRNTEAFF.

The chain employs TRBV4-1 and TRBJ1-2; D is unresolved. The germline CDR1 and CDR2 sequences are MGHRA and YSYEKL. The CDR3 is 13 amino acids. With 1 base removed from V and 4 bases from J, the gap between germline ends came to 7 bases. The CDR3: CASSQVGLYGYTF. The DNA for the CDR3 is TGCGCCAGCAGCCAAGTGGGCCTCTATGGCTACACCTTC.

The chain is built from TRBV6-5 and TRBJ2-1; the match to TRBD2 covers 12 bases. V trimming: 0 bases; J trimming: 6 bases; junction bases outside the gene matches: 6. CDR3 length: 17 amino acids. The germline CDR1 and CDR2 sequences are MNHEY and SVGAGI. Here the CDR3 DNA reads TGTGCCAGCAGTTACTCCCCCCCACTAGCGGGAGGCAATGAGCAGTTCTTC. Its translation is CASSYSPPLAGGNEQFF.

In its sample, this clonotype was seen many times. The chain recombines TRBV28 with TRBJ1-1, with 9 nucleotides matching TRBD1. Germline loops: CDR1 MDHEN, CDR2 SYDVKM. With 10 bases clipped from V and 5 bases from J, the junction kept 17 bases outside the gene matches. This CDR3 has 16 residues. The CDR3 protein is CATKRGGGTGKTEAFF. The CDR3 DNA reads TGTGCCACTAAACGCGGGGGGGGGACAGGGAAAACTGAAGCTTTCTTT.

The J gene is TRBJ2-3, the V gene TRBV10-1; 9 nucleotides align to TRBD1. Germline V gives CDR1 WNHNN, CDR2 SYGVQD (reference sequence). Trimming at V came to 2 bases and at J to 3 bases, leaving 6 bases not matched to a gene. CDR3 size: 16 residues. CDR3 protein: CASSERGQGGTDTQYF. Written as DNA, the CDR3 is TGCGCCAGCAGTGAGCGGGGACAGGGAGGGACAGATACGCAGTATTTT.

This clonotype has a count of ten or more. The chain couples TRBV30 to TRBJ1-1; no clear D gene. V lost 0 bases, J lost 1 base, and 12 bases lay in between. Germline lookup yields CDR1 GTSNPN and CDR2 SVGIG (reference sequence). The length of the CDR3 is 15 residues. CDR3 in DNA: TGTGCCTGGAGTGTATCCGGCAGTCCGAACACTGAAGCTTTCTTT. Protein product: CAWSVSGSPNTEAFF. Full variable domain (missing parts from reference TRBV30 and TRBJ1-1): SQTIHQWPATLVQPVGSPLSLECTVEGTSNPNLYWYRQAAGRGLQLLFYSVGIGQISSEVPQNLSASRPQDRQFILSSKKLLLSDSGFYLCAWSVSGSPNTEAFFGQGTRLTVV.

This clonotype has ten or more counts. V gene TRBV10-3 combines with J gene TRBJ1-1; D gene uncertain. Trimming removed 4 bases at V and 1 base at J, with 7 bases between. The CDR3 length is 13 residues. The germline gives CDR1 ENHRY, CDR2 SYGVKD. The CDR3 protein is CAISVNENTEAFF. Here the CDR3 DNA reads TGTGCCATCAGTGTCAACGAGAACACTGAAGCTTTCTTT.

This clonotype was found many times. The chain is built from TRBV20-1 and TRBJ2-2; a possible D gene is TRBD1 (5 bases). The V end was cut by 5 bases, the J end by 2 bases, with 15 bases between. The CDR3 runs 15 residues. In germline, CDR1 is DFQATT, CDR2 SNEGSKA (reference sequence). CDR3 coding DNA: TGCAGTGCTCGGTCAGGGTCCCTCAACACCGGGGAGCTGTTTTTT. The encoded protein is CSARSGSLNTGELFF.

This clonotype has ten or more counts. The chain is built from TRBV18 and TRBJ2-7; 9 bases align to TRBD1. CDR3 length: 18 amino acids. The germline V gene has CDR1 KGHSH and CDR2 LQKENI. The V gene end was trimmed by 3 bases and the J gene end by 4 bases; junction bases not matched to a gene: 16. CDR3 DNA: TGTGCCAGCTCACCTAAACAGGGGGCGCCGGATTGGAGTTACGAGCAGTACTTC. It is translated as CASSPKQGAPDWSYEQYF.